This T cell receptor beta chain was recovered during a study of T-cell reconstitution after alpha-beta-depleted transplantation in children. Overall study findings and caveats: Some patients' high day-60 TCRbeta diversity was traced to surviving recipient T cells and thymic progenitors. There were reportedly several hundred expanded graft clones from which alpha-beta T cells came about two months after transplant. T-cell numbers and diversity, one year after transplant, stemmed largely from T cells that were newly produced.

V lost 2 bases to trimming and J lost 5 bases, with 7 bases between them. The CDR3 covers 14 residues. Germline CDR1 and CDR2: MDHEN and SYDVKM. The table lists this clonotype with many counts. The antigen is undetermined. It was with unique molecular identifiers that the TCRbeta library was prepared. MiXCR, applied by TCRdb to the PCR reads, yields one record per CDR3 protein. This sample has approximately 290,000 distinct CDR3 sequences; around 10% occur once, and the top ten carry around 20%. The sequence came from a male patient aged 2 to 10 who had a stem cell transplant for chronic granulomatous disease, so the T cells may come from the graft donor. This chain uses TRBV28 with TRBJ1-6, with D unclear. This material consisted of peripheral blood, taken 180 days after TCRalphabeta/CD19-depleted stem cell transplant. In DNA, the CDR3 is TGTGCCAGCAGTTTACGGCAGAATAATTCACCCCTCCACTTT. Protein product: CASSLRQNNSPLHF.